The subject of this entry is one TCR beta chain. Its antigen is undetermined. This specimen belongs to a study of cytotoxic CD8 clonotypes in ibrutinib-treated CLL. General study results and limits: Sampling times, which were not matched between the groups, differed between sustained-remission patients and progressing patients.

V lost 2 bases to trimming and J lost 14 bases; unmatched junction nucleotides: 9. Germline V gene sequence: CDR1 MGHRA, CDR2 YSYEKL. The CDR3 is 15 residues long. Generated by immunoSEQ multiplex PCR, the TCRdb table keeps only in-frame clones and is missing some. Altogether around 250,000 clones are present, under 80% being singletons, with the ten largest covering less than 20%. The sample consisted of PBMCs, taken after 24 months of ibrutinib treatment. The chain is built from TRBV4-1 and TRBJ2-6, with 10 bases matching TRBD1. The origin of this receptor is a human donor with chronic lymphocytic leukemia. CDR3 coding DNA: TGCGCCAGCAGCCAATGGGACAGGGGTCCCTTCATCCTGACTTTC. This codes for CASSQWDRGPFILTF.